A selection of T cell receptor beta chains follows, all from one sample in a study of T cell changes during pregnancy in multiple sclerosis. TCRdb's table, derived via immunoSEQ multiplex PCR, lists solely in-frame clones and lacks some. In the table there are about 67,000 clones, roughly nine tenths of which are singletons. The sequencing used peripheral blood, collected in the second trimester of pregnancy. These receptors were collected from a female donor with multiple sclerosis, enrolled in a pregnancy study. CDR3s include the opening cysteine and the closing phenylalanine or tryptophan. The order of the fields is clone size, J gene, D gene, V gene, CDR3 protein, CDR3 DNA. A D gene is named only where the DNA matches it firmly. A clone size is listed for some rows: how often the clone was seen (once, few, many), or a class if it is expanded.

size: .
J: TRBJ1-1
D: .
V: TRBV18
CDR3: CASSPTPNTEAFF
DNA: TGTGCCAGCTCCCCGACACCTAACACTGAAGCTTTCTTT

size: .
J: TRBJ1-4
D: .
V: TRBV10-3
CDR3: CATSGGFNEKLFF
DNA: TGTGCCACGTCGGGGGGCTTTAATGAAAAACTGTTTTTT

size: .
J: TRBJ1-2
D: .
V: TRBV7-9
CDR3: CASSPYLRPSDGYTF
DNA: TGTGCCAGCAGCCCCTATCTCAGGCCCTCGGATGGCTACACCTTC

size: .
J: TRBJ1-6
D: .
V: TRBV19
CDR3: CASTQGTSSPLHF
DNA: TGTGCCAGTACCCAGGGGACTAGTTCACCCCTCCACTTT

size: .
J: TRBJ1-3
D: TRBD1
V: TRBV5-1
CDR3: CASSPEGDRSSGNTIYF
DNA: TGCGCCAGCAGCCCGGAGGGGGACAGGTCCTCTGGAAACACCATATATTTT

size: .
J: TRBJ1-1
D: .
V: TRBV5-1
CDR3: CASSPGAAFNTEAFF
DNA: TGCGCCAGCAGCCCGGGAGCTGCTTTCAACACTGAAGCTTTCTTT

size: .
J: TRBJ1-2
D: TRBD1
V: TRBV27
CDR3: CASSRLGQTIEGYTF
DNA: TGTGCCAGCAGTCGACTGGGACAGACTATTGAAGGCTACACCTTC

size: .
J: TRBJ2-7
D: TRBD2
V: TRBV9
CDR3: CASSVSGNSYEQYF
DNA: TGTGCCAGCAGCGTTAGCGGGAACTCCTACGAGCAGTACTTC

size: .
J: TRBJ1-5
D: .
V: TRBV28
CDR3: CASSANSGNQPQHF
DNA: TGTGCCAGCAGTGCAAACAGTGGCAATCAGCCCCAGCATTTT

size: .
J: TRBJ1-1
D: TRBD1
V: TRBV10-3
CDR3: CAISPSEQGKWAFF
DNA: TGTGCCATCAGCCCCTCTGAACAGGGGAAGTGGGCTTTCTTT

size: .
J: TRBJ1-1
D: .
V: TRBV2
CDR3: CASSEGWGSRGTEAFF
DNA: TGTGCCAGCAGTGAAGGATGGGGCAGTCGCGGCACTGAAGCTTTCTTT

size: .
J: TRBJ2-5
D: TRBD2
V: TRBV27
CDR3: CASSFRREQETQYF
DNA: TGTGCCAGCAGTTTTCGGCGGGAGCAAGAGACCCAGTACTTC

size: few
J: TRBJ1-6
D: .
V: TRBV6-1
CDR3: CASSEKGNRDNSPLHF
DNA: TGTGCCAGCAGTGAAAAGGGTAACAGGGATAATTCACCCCTCCACTTT

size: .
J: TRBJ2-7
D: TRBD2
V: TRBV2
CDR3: CAGSNIAGLSYEQYF
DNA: TGTGCCGGATCAAACATAGCGGGGCTCTCCTACGAGCAGTACTTC

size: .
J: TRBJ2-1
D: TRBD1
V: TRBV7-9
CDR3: CASSHGQGAREQFF
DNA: TGTGCCAGCAGCCACGGACAGGGGGCAAGGGAGCAGTTCTTC

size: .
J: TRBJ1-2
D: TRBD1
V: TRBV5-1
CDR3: CASSPGQFGYTF
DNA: TGCGCCAGCAGCCCGGGACAGTTTGGCTACACCTTC

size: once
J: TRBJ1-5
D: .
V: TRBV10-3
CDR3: CAISENRDQPQHF
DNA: TGTGCCATCAGTGAGAACAGAGATCAGCCCCAGCATTTT

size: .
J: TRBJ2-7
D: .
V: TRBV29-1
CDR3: CSVWDTQTYEQYF
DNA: TGCAGCGTTTGGGACACCCAAACCTACGAGCAGTACTTC

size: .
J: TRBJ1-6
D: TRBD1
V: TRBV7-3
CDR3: CASSLGWGQGRYYNSPLHF
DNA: TGTGCCAGCAGCTTAGGGTGGGGACAGGGAAGATACTATAATTCACCCCTCCACTTT

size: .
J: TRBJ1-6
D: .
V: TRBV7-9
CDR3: CASRAIISPSSPLHF
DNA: TGTGCCAGCAGAGCCATTATCTCCCCTTCTTCACCCCTCCACTTT

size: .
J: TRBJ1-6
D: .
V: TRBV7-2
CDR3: CASSTLTALNSPLHF
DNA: TGTGCCAGCAGCACGCTGACAGCGCTAAATTCACCCCTCCACTTT

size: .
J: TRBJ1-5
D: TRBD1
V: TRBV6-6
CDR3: CASSSGQGTQAQHF
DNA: TGTGCCAGCAGTTCCGGACAGGGGACCCAGGCCCAGCATTTT

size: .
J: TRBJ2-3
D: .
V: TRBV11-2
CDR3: CASSPSDTQYF
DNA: TGTGCCAGCAGCCCCTCAGATACGCAGTATTTT

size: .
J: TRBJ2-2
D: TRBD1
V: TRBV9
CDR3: CASSPGQGYTGELFF
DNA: TGTGCCAGCAGCCCGGGACAGGGGTACACCGGGGAGCTGTTTTTT

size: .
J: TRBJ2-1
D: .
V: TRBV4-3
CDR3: CASSQDTSYNEQFF
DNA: TGCGCCAGCAGCCAAGATACATCGTACAATGAGCAGTTCTTC

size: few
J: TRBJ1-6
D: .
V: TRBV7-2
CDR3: CASSLVFSSPLHF
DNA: TGTGCCAGCAGCTTAGTATTTAGTTCACCCCTCCACTTT

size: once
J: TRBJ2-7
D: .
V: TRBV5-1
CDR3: CASSLVAQGGYEQYF
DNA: TGCGCCAGCAGCTTGGTGGCCCAGGGTGGATACGAGCAGTACTTC

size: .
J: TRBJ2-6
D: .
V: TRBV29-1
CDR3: CSVATRGGRGANVLTF
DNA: TGCAGCGTCGCAACCCGGGGAGGCAGGGGGGCCAACGTCCTGACTTTC

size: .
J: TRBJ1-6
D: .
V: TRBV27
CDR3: CASSARDGSPLHF
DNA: TGTGCCAGCAGTGCCCGAGACGGGTCACCCCTCCACTTT

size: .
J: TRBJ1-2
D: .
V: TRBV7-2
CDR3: CASSLVNYGYTF
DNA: TGTGCCAGCAGCTTAGTAAACTATGGCTACACCTTC

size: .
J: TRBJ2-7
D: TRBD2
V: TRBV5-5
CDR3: CAFQHSSGSYEQYF
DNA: TGTGCCTTCCAACATTCTAGCGGGAGCTACGAGCAGTACTTC

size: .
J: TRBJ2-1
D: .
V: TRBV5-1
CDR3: CASSLELAAYNEQFF
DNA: TGCGCCAGCAGCTTGGAATTAGCTGCCTACAATGAGCAGTTCTTC

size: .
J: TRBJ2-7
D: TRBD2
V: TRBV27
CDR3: CASSLGGFFTYEQYF
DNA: TGTGCCAGCAGTTTGGGGGGGTTTTTTACCTACGAGCAGTACTTC

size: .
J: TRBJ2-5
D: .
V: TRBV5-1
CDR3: CASSREEGTQETQYF
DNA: TGCGCCAGCAGTCGCGAGGAGGGGACCCAAGAGACCCAGTACTTC

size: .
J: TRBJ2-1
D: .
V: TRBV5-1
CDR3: CASSEGLRSSYNEQFF
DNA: TGCGCCAGCAGCGAGGGACTCCGAAGCTCCTACAATGAGCAGTTCTTC

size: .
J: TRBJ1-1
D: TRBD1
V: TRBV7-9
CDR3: CASSSRNRGLHTEAFF
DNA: TGTGCCAGCAGCTCACGAAACAGGGGGCTGCACACTGAAGCTTTCTTT

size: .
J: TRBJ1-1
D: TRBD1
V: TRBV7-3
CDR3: CASSSTGEDEAFF
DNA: TGTGCCAGCAGCTCGACAGGGGAGGATGAAGCTTTCTTT

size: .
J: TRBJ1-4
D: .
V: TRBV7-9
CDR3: CASSLPRQATNEKLFF
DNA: TGTGCCAGCAGCCTACCAAGACAGGCGACTAATGAAAAACTGTTTTTT

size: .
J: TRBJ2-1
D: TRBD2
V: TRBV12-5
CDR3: CASGSLAGAYNEQFF
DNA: TGTGCTAGTGGAAGCCTAGCGGGGGCCTACAATGAGCAGTTCTTC